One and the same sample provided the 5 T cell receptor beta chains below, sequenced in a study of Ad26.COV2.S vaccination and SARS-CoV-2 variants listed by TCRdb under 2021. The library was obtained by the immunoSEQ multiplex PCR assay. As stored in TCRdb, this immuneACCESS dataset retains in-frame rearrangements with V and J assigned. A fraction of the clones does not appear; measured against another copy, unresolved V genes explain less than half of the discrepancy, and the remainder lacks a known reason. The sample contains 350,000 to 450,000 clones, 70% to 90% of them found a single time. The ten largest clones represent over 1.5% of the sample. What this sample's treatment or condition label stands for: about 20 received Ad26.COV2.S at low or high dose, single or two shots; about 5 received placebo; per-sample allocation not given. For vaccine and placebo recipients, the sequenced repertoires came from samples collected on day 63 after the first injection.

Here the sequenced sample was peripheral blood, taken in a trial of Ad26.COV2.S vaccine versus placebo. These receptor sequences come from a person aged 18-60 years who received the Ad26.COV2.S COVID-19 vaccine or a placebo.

The DNA of the CDR3 is TGTGCCAGTAGTATAGCCCGGGGTGGCAATGAGCAGTTCTTC. Protein sequence: CASSIARGGNEQFF. The chain has TRBV19 and TRBJ2-1; possible D gene TRBD2, 5 bases. In germline, CDR1 is LNHDA, CDR2 SQIVND (reference sequence). This CDR3 region has 14 residues. V lost 1 base and J lost 6, with 10 bases in between.

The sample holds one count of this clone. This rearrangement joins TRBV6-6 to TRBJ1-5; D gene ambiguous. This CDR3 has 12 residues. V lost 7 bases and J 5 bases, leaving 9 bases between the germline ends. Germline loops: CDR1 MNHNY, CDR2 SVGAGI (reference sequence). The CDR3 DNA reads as TGTGCCAGCACATTACGGCATCAGCCCCAGCATTTT. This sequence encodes CASTLRHQPQHF.

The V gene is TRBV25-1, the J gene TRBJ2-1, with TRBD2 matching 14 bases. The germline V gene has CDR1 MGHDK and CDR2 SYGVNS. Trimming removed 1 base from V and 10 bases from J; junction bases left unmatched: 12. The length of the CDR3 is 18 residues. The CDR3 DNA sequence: TGTGCCAGCAGTGAATTGATGGGGACTAGCGGGAGTCGATGGGAGCAGTTCTTC. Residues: CASSELMGTSGSRWEQFF.

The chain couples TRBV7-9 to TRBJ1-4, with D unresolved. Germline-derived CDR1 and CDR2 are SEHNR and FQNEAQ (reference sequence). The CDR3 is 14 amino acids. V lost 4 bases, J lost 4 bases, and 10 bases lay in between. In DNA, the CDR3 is TGTGCCAGCAGCTCCGAATGGGGTAATGAAAAACTGTTTTTT. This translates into CASSSEWGNEKLFF.

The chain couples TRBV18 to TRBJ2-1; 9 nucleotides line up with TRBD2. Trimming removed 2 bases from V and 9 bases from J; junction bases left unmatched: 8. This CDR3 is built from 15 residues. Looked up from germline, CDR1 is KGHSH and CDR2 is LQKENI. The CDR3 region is CASSPGLAGLSEQFF. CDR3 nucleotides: TGTGCCAGCTCACCAGGGCTAGCGGGATTAAGTGAGCAGTTCTTC.